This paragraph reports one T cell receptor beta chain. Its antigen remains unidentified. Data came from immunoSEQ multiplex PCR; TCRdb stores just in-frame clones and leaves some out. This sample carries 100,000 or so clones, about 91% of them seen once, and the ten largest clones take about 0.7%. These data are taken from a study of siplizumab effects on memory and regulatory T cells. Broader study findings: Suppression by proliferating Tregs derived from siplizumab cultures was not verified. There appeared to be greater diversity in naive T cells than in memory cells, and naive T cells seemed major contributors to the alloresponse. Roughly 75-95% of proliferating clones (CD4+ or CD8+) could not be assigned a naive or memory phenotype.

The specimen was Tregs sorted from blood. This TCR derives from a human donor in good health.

CDR3 sequence: CATSRVIGGSQPQHF. Written as DNA, the CDR3 is TGTGCCACCAGCAGAGTTATAGGGGGTAGTCAGCCCCAGCATTTT. The J gene is TRBJ1-5, the V gene TRBV15; tentative D call: TRBD1 (6 bases). This CDR3 is 15 amino acids long. V was clipped by 1 base and J by 6 bases, with 13 bases between them. Germline-derived CDR1 and CDR2 are LNHNV and YYDKDF (reference sequence).